A selection of T cell receptor beta chains follows, all from one sample in a study of blood T cell repertoires in COVID-19. Only in-frame clones appear in the TCRdb table, and some are missing; sequencing was by immunoSEQ multiplex PCR. There are approximately 240,000 clones in the sample; about 90% occur only once, and around 0.86% lies in the top ten. Sample: peripheral blood. These receptors originate from a man between 25 and 39 years old with COVID-19, enrolled during active disease. The CDR3 runs from the conserved cysteine through the conserved F or W. Fields, in order: V gene, clone size, D gene, J gene, CDR3 protein, CDR3 DNA. A D gene is named only where the DNA matches it firmly. Rows give clone size only sometimes, using once, few, many, or a class for an expanded clone.

v_gene: TRBV7-9; abundance: .; d_gene: .; j_gene: TRBJ1-1; CDR3aa: CASSLLESTEAFF; CDR3nt: TGTGCCAGCAGCTTGTTGGAGAGCACTGAAGCTTTCTTT
v_gene: TRBV29-1; abundance: .; d_gene: .; j_gene: TRBJ1-3; CDR3aa: CSVTAGSSGNTIYF; CDR3nt: TGCAGCGTGACGGCAGGGTCCTCTGGAAACACCATATATTTT
v_gene: TRBV10-3; abundance: .; d_gene: .; j_gene: TRBJ1-6; CDR3aa: CAISDSTYNSPLHF; CDR3nt: TGTGCCATCAGTGACTCTACCTATAATTCACCCCTCCACTTT
v_gene: TRBV28; abundance: few; d_gene: .; j_gene: TRBJ2-3; CDR3aa: CASSLDRNTDTQYF; CDR3nt: TGTGCCAGCAGTTTGGACAGAAACACAGATACGCAGTATTTT
v_gene: TRBV6-5; abundance: .; d_gene: .; j_gene: TRBJ1-1; CDR3aa: CASRKGGSEAFF; CDR3nt: TGTGCCAGCAGGAAGGGGGGGAGTGAAGCTTTCTTT
v_gene: TRBV5-6; abundance: .; d_gene: .; j_gene: TRBJ1-2; CDR3aa: CASSLGSLGTILTYGYTF; CDR3nt: TGTGCCAGCAGCTTAGGCAGTCTAGGCACCATACTTACCTATGGCTACACCTTC
v_gene: TRBV19; abundance: .; d_gene: TRBD1; j_gene: TRBJ1-5; CDR3aa: CASSTLDRWQPQHF; CDR3nt: TGTGCCAGTAGTACCCTGGACAGGTGGCAGCCCCAGCATTTT
v_gene: TRBV6-4; abundance: .; d_gene: .; j_gene: TRBJ2-7; CDR3aa: CASSIELGGPYEQYF; CDR3nt: TGTGCCAGCAGCATTGAACTTGGAGGACCTTACGAGCAGTACTTC
v_gene: TRBV15; abundance: .; d_gene: TRBD1; j_gene: TRBJ2-7; CDR3aa: CATSRGRGQSYEQYF; CDR3nt: TGTGCCACCAGCAGGGGCCGGGGACAGAGCTACGAGCAGTACTTC
v_gene: TRBV19; abundance: .; d_gene: TRBD1; j_gene: TRBJ1-5; CDR3aa: CAGGKQGTSNQPQHF; CDR3nt: TGTGCCGGGGGGAAACAGGGGACGAGCAATCAGCCCCAGCATTTT
v_gene: TRBV5-4; abundance: .; d_gene: .; j_gene: TRBJ2-1; CDR3aa: CASSLGIQNYNEQFF; CDR3nt: TGTGCCAGCAGCTTGGGTATCCAGAATTACAATGAGCAGTTCTTC
v_gene: TRBV19; abundance: .; d_gene: TRBD1; j_gene: TRBJ1-5; CDR3aa: CASSPHRDSFFQPQHF; CDR3nt: TGTGCCAGTAGCCCGCACCGGGACAGTTTCTTCCAGCCCCAGCATTTT
v_gene: TRBV5-1; abundance: .; d_gene: TRBD1; j_gene: TRBJ2-2; CDR3aa: CASSTNRGVRELFF; CDR3nt: TGCGCCAGCAGCACGAACAGGGGCGTAAGGGAGCTGTTTTTT
v_gene: TRBV6-1; abundance: .; d_gene: TRBD1; j_gene: TRBJ1-6; CDR3aa: CASSEAQAGGIALHF; CDR3nt: TGTGCCAGCAGTGAAGCGCAGGCAGGGGGCATAGCCCTCCACTTT
v_gene: TRBV4-1; abundance: .; d_gene: TRBD2; j_gene: TRBJ2-7; CDR3aa: CASSQDGGGSYEQYF; CDR3nt: TGCGCCAGCAGCCAAGATGGCGGGGGCTCCTACGAGCAGTACTTC
v_gene: TRBV4-1; abundance: .; d_gene: .; j_gene: TRBJ1-2; CDR3aa: CASSQELSTVSRGDGYTF; CDR3nt: TGCGCCAGCAGCCAAGAGTTGTCGACGGTTTCACGGGGGGATGGCTACACCTTC
v_gene: TRBV10-3; abundance: .; d_gene: TRBD1; j_gene: TRBJ1-5; CDR3aa: CAISSGQSNQPQHF; CDR3nt: TGTGCCATCAGCTCGGGACAGAGCAATCAGCCCCAGCATTTT
v_gene: TRBV5-5; abundance: .; d_gene: TRBD2; j_gene: TRBJ2-5; CDR3aa: CASSRRGAGETQYF; CDR3nt: TGTGCCAGCAGCCGGCGGGGGGCGGGGGAGACCCAGTACTTC
v_gene: TRBV2; abundance: once; d_gene: TRBD1; j_gene: TRBJ1-1; CDR3aa: CASSRDSSWTEAFF; CDR3nt: TGTGCCAGCAGTAGGGACAGTTCGTGGACTGAAGCTTTCTTT
v_gene: TRBV4-1; abundance: .; d_gene: .; j_gene: TRBJ2-7; CDR3aa: CASSQDSTSYEQYF; CDR3nt: TGCGCCAGCAGCCAAGATAGCACATCCTACGAGCAGTACTTC
v_gene: TRBV5-1; abundance: .; d_gene: TRBD1; j_gene: TRBJ1-1; CDR3aa: CASSRGQGNTEAFF; CDR3nt: TGCGCCAGCAGCCGCGGACAGGGTAACACTGAAGCTTTCTTT
v_gene: TRBV24-1; abundance: .; d_gene: TRBD1; j_gene: TRBJ2-1; CDR3aa: CATSDSKPGQGRSYNEQFF; CDR3nt: TGTGCCACCAGTGACTCCAAACCGGGACAGGGGAGATCCTACAATGAGCAGTTCTTC
v_gene: TRBV6-6; abundance: once; d_gene: .; j_gene: TRBJ2-7; CDR3aa: CASRGLGGVTYEQYF; CDR3nt: TGTGCCAGCAGGGGCTTAGGGGGTGTGACCTACGAGCAGTACTTC
v_gene: TRBV3-1/TRBV3-2; abundance: .; d_gene: TRBD2; j_gene: TRBJ2-7; CDR3aa: CASSQGTSVTYEQYF; CDR3nt: TGTGCCAGCAGCCAGGGGACTAGCGTTACCTACGAGCAGTACTTC
v_gene: TRBV7-2; abundance: .; d_gene: .; j_gene: TRBJ1-3; CDR3aa: CASSPRGEGAGNTIYF; CDR3nt: TGTGCCAGCAGCCCCCGGGGGGAGGGAGCTGGAAACACCATATATTTT
v_gene: TRBV5-4; abundance: .; d_gene: TRBD1; j_gene: TRBJ1-4; CDR3aa: CASSPGQGGKLFF; CDR3nt: TGTGCCAGCAGCCCAGGACAGGGCGGCAAACTGTTTTTT
v_gene: TRBV5-1; abundance: .; d_gene: .; j_gene: TRBJ2-3; CDR3aa: CASSLATGNTDTQYF; CDR3nt: TGCGCCAGCAGCTTGGCGACGGGGAACACAGATACGCAGTATTTT
v_gene: TRBV9; abundance: .; d_gene: TRBD1; j_gene: TRBJ1-2; CDR3aa: CASSVARDRVDYGYTF; CDR3nt: TGTGCCAGCAGCGTAGCCCGCGACAGGGTAGACTATGGCTACACCTTC
v_gene: TRBV12-3/TRBV12-4; abundance: .; d_gene: .; j_gene: TRBJ1-5; CDR3aa: CASSLVADQPQHF; CDR3nt: TGTGCCAGCAGTTTAGTGGCTGATCAGCCCCAGCATTTT
v_gene: TRBV3-1/TRBV3-2; abundance: .; d_gene: TRBD2; j_gene: TRBJ2-7; CDR3aa: CASSQVGGGAYEQYF; CDR3nt: TGTGCCAGCAGCCAAGTGGGCGGGGGGGCCTACGAGCAGTACTTC
v_gene: TRBV18; abundance: .; d_gene: .; j_gene: TRBJ2-7; CDR3aa: CASSRDRTYEQYF; CDR3nt: TGTGCCAGCTCGCGGGACAGAACCTACGAGCAGTACTTC
v_gene: TRBV2; abundance: few; d_gene: .; j_gene: TRBJ1-2; CDR3aa: CASMSEDSRRNGYTF; CDR3nt: TGTGCCAGCATGTCTGAAGACTCACGACGAAATGGCTACACCTTC
v_gene: TRBV6-6; abundance: .; d_gene: .; j_gene: TRBJ1-4; CDR3aa: CASMDTTNEKLFF; CDR3nt: TGTGCCAGCATGGACACAACTAATGAAAAACTGTTTTTT
v_gene: TRBV5-4; abundance: .; d_gene: TRBD1; j_gene: TRBJ2-5; CDR3aa: CASSPGTGGLETQYF; CDR3nt: TGTGCCAGCAGCCCGGGGACAGGGGGTTTAGAGACCCAGTACTTC
v_gene: TRBV3-1/TRBV3-2; abundance: once; d_gene: .; j_gene: TRBJ1-6; CDR3aa: CASSLAGRGDSPLHF; CDR3nt: TGTGCCAGCAGCCTGGCGGGGAGGGGAGATTCACCCCTCCACTTT
v_gene: TRBV6-2/TRBV6-3; abundance: .; d_gene: .; j_gene: TRBJ1-6; CDR3aa: CASSYKGFSSPLHF; CDR3nt: TGTGCCAGCAGTTATAAGGGGTTCTCTTCACCCCTCCACTTT
v_gene: TRBV19; abundance: .; d_gene: TRBD2; j_gene: TRBJ2-3; CDR3aa: CASNTPGAGGTDTQYF; CDR3nt: TGTGCCAGTAATACCCCAGGAGCGGGGGGCACAGATACGCAGTATTTT
v_gene: TRBV2; abundance: .; d_gene: .; j_gene: TRBJ1-5; CDR3aa: CASNQQGFRNQPQHF; CDR3nt: TGTGCCAGCAATCAACAGGGTTTTCGGAATCAGCCCCAGCATTTT
v_gene: TRBV10-3; abundance: .; d_gene: TRBD1; j_gene: TRBJ1-2; CDR3aa: CAISESAGGGYGYTF; CDR3nt: TGTGCCATCAGTGAGTCGGCAGGGGGCGGCTATGGCTACACCTTC
v_gene: TRBV19; abundance: few; d_gene: TRBD1; j_gene: TRBJ2-2; CDR3aa: CASSGTGGYTGELFF; CDR3nt: TGTGCCAGTTCTGGGACAGGGGGCTACACCGGGGAGCTGTTTTTT
v_gene: TRBV10-3; abundance: .; d_gene: TRBD1; j_gene: TRBJ1-1; CDR3aa: CAISEGQGHTEAFF; CDR3nt: TGTGCCATCAGTGAGGGACAGGGACACACTGAAGCTTTCTTT